The source of this T cell receptor beta chain is a study of naive and memory T cell subsets. The CDR3 has 16 amino acids. Germline loops: CDR1 GTSNPN, CDR2 SVGIG (reference sequence). Trimming stripped 2 bases from V and 9 bases from J, with 25 bases between. This clonotype was seen a handful of times. Two oligonucleotides, mixed equimolar, formed the beta constant-region primer covering TRBC1 and TRBC2. Each CDR3 protein is one row after TCRdb ran MiXCR on the UMI-ligation and nested PCR reads. The sample contains some 87,000 distinct CDR3 sequences, about 7% of which appear only once. V is TRBV30 and J is TRBJ1-1; possibly TRBD1 for D (6 bases). The TCR comes from a human donor in good health. Material for sequencing was central memory CD4+ T cells from blood. CDR3 protein: CAWSPRGQPVELQAFF. The CDR3, as DNA: TGTGCCTGGAGTCCACGAGGACAGCCTGTCGAACTTCAAGCTTTCTTT.